The next 27 T cell receptor beta chains were all read from a single sample in a study of a mutant IDH1 vaccine in newly diagnosed glioma. Repertoires were generated with immunoSEQ multiplex PCR, while TCRdb's copy carries only in-frame clones and drops some. The sample records over 45,000 clones, over 70% being singletons. Documented time point: week 23, last vaccination. In every dose of vaccine, 300 ug of mutant IDH1 20-mer peptide was given alongside topical imiquimod. No antigen is known for these receptors. The sequenced sample was PBMCs, obtained from a glioma patient whose treatment included an IDH1 peptide vaccine. These receptors came from a man aged 35-49 years with glioma.

The gene calls are TRBV4-2 and TRBJ1-3, with a weak D call TRBD1 (6 bases). With 4 bases removed from V and 15 bases from J, the gap between germline ends came to 16 bases. Germline V lookup: CDR1 LGHNA, CDR2 YNFKEQ. The CDR3 contains 12 residues. CDR3: CASSPGGLGKYF. CDR3 coding DNA: TGTGCCAGCAGCCCGGGGGGGCTGGGGAAATATTTT.

The rearrangement uses TRBV30 and TRBJ1-2, with 9 bases matching TRBD1. The CDR3 is 13 residues long. After removal of 3 bases from V and 8 bases from J, the junction contained 7 bases not matched to a gene. CDR1 and CDR2 from the germline V gene are GTSNPN and SVGIG (reference sequence). As DNA, the CDR3 is TGTGCCTGGAGCTCCCACAGGGGGCAAGGCTACACCTTC. Protein sequence: CAWSSHRGQGYTF. Using reference TRBV30 and TRBJ1-2 for the parts outside the CDR3, the full variable domain is SQTIHQWPATLVQPVGSPLSLECTVEGTSNPNLYWYRQAAGRGLQLLFYSVGIGQISSEVPQNLSASRPQDRQFILSSKKLLLSDSGFYLCAWSSHRGQGYTFGSGTRLTVV.

The rearrangement links TRBV5-1 to TRBJ1-4; D gene ambiguous. CDR1 SGHRS and CDR2 YFSETQ come from the germline V gene. The CDR3 is 16 amino acids. The ends were cut back, 0 bases at V and 7 bases at J, with 16 bases in the middle. The CDR3 loop reads CASSLEGISLAEKLFF. CDR3 sequence (DNA): TGCGCCAGCAGCTTGGAGGGCATTTCTCTTGCTGAAAAACTGTTTTTT.

This chain connects TRBV4-1 to TRBJ1-5; 7 bases fit TRBD1. This CDR3 contains 16 residues. CDR1 is MGHRA and CDR2 is YSYEKL in the germline V gene. V was clipped by 3 bases and J by 1 base; unmatched bases: 6. Here the CDR3 DNA reads TGCGCCAGCAGCCATGGCAGGGGGTCGAGCAATCAGCCCCAGCATTTT. This codes for CASSHGRGSSNQPQHF.

This clone was observed a few times. V gene TRBV4-1 combines with J gene TRBJ1-1; D remains unclear. CDR1 is MGHRA, CDR2 YSYEKL, per germline. Trimming shortened V by 1 base and J by 1 base, and 4 bases separated the two germline ends. This CDR3 is 13 amino acids long. The CDR3 is CASSQGGNTEAFF. The CDR3 bases are TGCGCCAGCAGCCAAGGGGGGAACACTGAAGCTTTCTTT.

The rearrangement uses TRBV6-5 and TRBJ1-5; TRBD1 matches 7 bases. The CDR3 runs 15 residues. CDR1 and CDR2 (germline): MNHEY, SVGAGI. The junction had 4 bases not matched to a gene; V was cut back by 3 bases and J by 2 bases. CDR3: CASSYQGVGNQPQHF. DNA of the CDR3: TGTGCCAGCAGTTATCAGGGGGTAGGCAATCAGCCCCAGCATTTT.

The chain links TRBV18 to TRBJ1-1; possibly TRBD1 for D (6 bases). The V gene lost 8 bases and the J gene lost 5 bases, with 15 bases spanning the gap. CDR3 length: 13 amino acids. Germline lookup yields CDR1 KGHSH and CDR2 LQKENI. The CDR3 nucleotides read TGTGCCAGCGGTAAACAGGGTCTGACTGAAGCTTTCTTT. Its protein is CASGKQGLTEAFF.

This clone was counted only a few times. The V call is TRBV9, the J call TRBJ2-3; D not resolved. The V end lost 4 bases, the J end lost 2 bases, and 14 bases lay between the germline ends. Germline CDR1 and CDR2: SGDLS and YYNGEE. The CDR3 is 15 residues long. CDR3 bases: TGTGCCAGCAGCCCAATCGGTGTGCCCACAGATACGCAGTATTTT. Translating it yields CASSPIGVPTDTQYF.

The table lists this clone with a count of one. This sequence joins TRBV6-4 and TRBJ1-5, with D perhaps matching TRBD1 (5 bases). Germline V lookup: CDR1 MRHNA, CDR2 SNTAGT. The V end lost 3 bases, the J end lost 7 bases, and 16 bases lay between the germline ends. The CDR3 has 15 residues. The CDR3 is CASSEEGGEPQPQHF. The CDR3 DNA sequence: TGTGCCAGCAGTGAAGAAGGAGGGGAGCCCCAGCCCCAGCATTTT.

The chain recombines TRBV4-2 with TRBJ1-4; tentatively, D is TRBD1 (6 bases). This CDR3 contains 15 residues. Germline CDR1 reads LGHNA; CDR2 reads YNFKEQ. V lost 0 bases and J 8 bases, leaving 13 bases between the germline ends. CDR3 bases: TGTGCCAGCAGCCAAGATCTGGGGGGGCGGGAAAAACTGTTTTTT. Encoded protein: CASSQDLGGREKLFF.

The rearrangement uses TRBV18 and TRBJ1-5; D remains unclear. CDR1 is KGHSH, CDR2 LQKENI, per germline. V was shortened by 0 bases and J by 6 bases, with 9 bases between the two germline ends. The CDR3 covers 14 residues. The CDR3 DNA reads as TGTGCCAGCTCACCACCCCCGGGCGGTCAGCCCCAGCATTTT. Translating it yields CASSPPPGGQPQHF.

This clone was detected once. V gene TRBV2 combines with J gene TRBJ2-5; D is possibly TRBD1 or TRBD2 (6 bases each). With 2 bases removed from V and 12 bases from J, the gap between germline ends came to 10 bases. The CDR3 length is 11 residues. Germline V gene lookup returns CDR1 SNHLY and CDR2 FYNNEI. The CDR3 bases are TGTGCCAGCAGTGAATTCGGGGGCGAGTACTTC. This codes for CASSEFGGEYF.

The rearrangement joins TRBV5-8 to TRBJ2-7; 8 bases match TRBD2. With 0 bases clipped from V and 6 bases from J, the junction kept 2 bases outside the gene matches. The CDR3 runs to 13 residues. Germline V lookup: CDR1 SGHTS, CDR2 YDEGEE. CDR3 residues: CASSLGAGVEQYF. The CDR3, as DNA: TGTGCCAGCAGCTTGGGAGCGGGGGTCGAGCAGTACTTC.

The chain links TRBV7-6 to TRBJ1-5; D is ambiguous. The CDR3 covers 15 residues. Germline CDR1 and CDR2: SGHVS and FNYEAQ. Trimming removed 1 base from V and 3 bases from J, with 10 bases in between. CDR3 loop: CASSLGQSPNQPQHF. The CDR3 DNA is TGTGCCAGCAGCTTAGGGCAGTCTCCCAATCAGCCCCAGCATTTT.

The chain uses TRBV9 and TRBJ2-5, with a tentative D call TRBD2 (5 bases). The CDR3 is 15 amino acids. The germline gives CDR1 SGDLS, CDR2 YYNGEE. V was clipped by 2 bases and J by 2 bases, with 13 bases between them. DNA of the CDR3: TGTGCCAGCAGCGTCGGGGTAGGTCGGCAAGAGACCCAGTACTTC. Its translation is CASSVGVGRQETQYF.

The table lists this clone with a few counts. V is TRBV29-1 and J is TRBJ2-1, with 9 bases identical to TRBD2. The CDR3 length is 16 residues. Germline CDR1 reads SQVTM; CDR2 reads ANQGSEA. V shed 7 bases, J shed 8 bases, and the junction held 18 bases outside the gene matches. CDR3: CSASSVGGGAVDEQFF. The DNA of the CDR3 is TGCAGCGCCAGCTCGGTCGGCGGGGGGGCCGTCGATGAGCAGTTCTTC.

In this sample, this clone turned up a few times. The rearrangement joins TRBV2 to TRBJ2-7, with 8 bases lining up with TRBD1. CDR3 length equals 16 residues. Unmatched junction bases numbered 10, after V lost 0 bases and J lost 6 bases. In germline, CDR1 is SNHLY, CDR2 FYNNEI. In DNA form, the CDR3 reads TGTGCCAGCAGTGAAGCCCGGACAGGGTTCCCTCTCGAGCAGTACTTC. It codes for CASSEARTGFPLEQYF.

This clone appeared a few times. This chain connects TRBV18 to TRBJ1-4; D gene ambiguous. V lost 0 bases, J lost 5 bases, and 10 bases lay in between. Germline-derived CDR1 and CDR2 are KGHSH and LQKENI. The CDR3 contains 15 residues. DNA of the CDR3: TGTGCCAGCTCACCACCGAACATAGACAATGAAAAACTGTTTTTT. Encoded protein: CASSPPNIDNEKLFF. The entire variable domain, with the rest obtained from reference TRBV18 and TRBJ1-4, is as follows: NAGVMQNPRHLVRRRGQEARLRCSPMKGHSHVYWYRQLPEEGLKFMVYLQKENIIDESGMPKERFSAEFPKEGPSILRIQQVVRGDSAAYFCASSPPNIDNEKLFFGSGTQLSVL.

The chain joins TRBV5-6 to TRBJ1-6, with D possibly being TRBD1 (6 bases). This CDR3 is built from 17 residues. V was trimmed by 3 bases and J by 0 bases, leaving 13 bases between them. Per the germline V gene, CDR1 is SGHDT and CDR2 is YYEEEE. The CDR3 DNA reads as TGTGCCAGCAGCTGGGGGCAGGCGAGCTCCTATAATTCACCCCTCCACTTT. This sequence encodes CASSWGQASSYNSPLHF.

As concerns this clone: The same CDR3 is also encoded by other DNA sequences in this sample. The rearrangement uses TRBV19 and TRBJ1-4, with a possible D match to TRBD1 (5 bases). The CDR3 runs to 12 residues. Germline lookup yields CDR1 LNHDA and CDR2 SQIVND (reference sequence). V was shortened by 2 bases and J by 7 bases, with 5 bases between the two germline ends. This CDR3 reads CASSIRGEKLFF. The DNA for the CDR3 is TGTGCCAGTAGTATAAGGGGTGAAAAACTGTTTTTT.

The V and J genes are TRBV7-8 and TRBJ2-7, with 8 bases identical to TRBD1. The CDR3 is 15 amino acids. Germline assignment: CDR1 SGHVS and CDR2 FQNEAQ. V gave up 4 bases and J gave up 2 bases; unmatched junction bases: 7. The CDR3 sequence is CASSSGRGLAYEQYF. CDR3 DNA: TGTGCCAGCAGCTCAGGCAGGGGGCTTGCCTACGAGCAGTACTTC.

The chain couples TRBV12-5 to TRBJ2-5, with 8 bases matching TRBD2. CDR1 is LGHNT, CDR2 FRNRAP, per germline. V lost 3 bases and J lost 5; bases outside the gene matches: 8. This CDR3 is built from 15 residues. The chain's CDR3 is CASGFGSGVTETQYF. CDR3 DNA: TGTGCTAGTGGTTTCGGTAGCGGGGTTACGGAGACCCAGTACTTC.

The V gene is TRBV30, the J gene TRBJ2-2; TRBD2 matches at 13 bases. This CDR3 contains 18 residues. Germline values: CDR1 GTSNPN, CDR2 SVGIG (reference sequence). The J segment lost 4 bases and the V segment lost 0 bases, leaving 8 bases of the junction unmatched. CDR3 amino acids: CAWSVRTSGGAVTGELFF. The CDR3, as DNA: TGTGCCTGGAGTGTACGTACTAGCGGGGGGGCCGTCACCGGGGAGCTGTTTTTT. The variable domain in full, completed from reference TRBV30 and TRBJ2-2, reads SQTIHQWPATLVQPVGSPLSLECTVEGTSNPNLYWYRQAAGRGLQLLFYSVGIGQISSEVPQNLSASRPQDRQFILSSKKLLLSDSGFYLCAWSVRTSGGAVTGELFFGEGSRLTVL.

The rearrangement joins TRBV7-9 to TRBJ1-5; D is possibly TRBD1 (5 bases). The length of the CDR3 is 14 residues. Looked up from germline, CDR1 is SEHNR and CDR2 is FQNEAQ (reference sequence). Trimming took 1 base from V and 4 from J, leaving 8 bases between them. CDR3 in DNA: TGTGCCAGCAGCTTAGGAGGGGCGAATCAGCCCCAGCATTTT. Translated, it gives CASSLGGANQPQHF.

This chain connects TRBV30 to TRBJ2-7, with 9 bases fitting TRBD1. Trimming at V came to 2 bases and at J to 4 bases, leaving 3 bases not matched to a gene. The CDR3 runs 13 residues. Germline CDR1 GTSNPN, CDR2 SVGIG (reference sequence). This CDR3 is CAWSKDRGYEQYF. DNA for the CDR3: TGTGCCTGGAGTAAGGACAGGGGTTACGAGCAGTACTTC. The entire variable domain, with the rest obtained from reference TRBV30 and TRBJ2-7, is as follows: SQTIHQWPATLVQPVGSPLSLECTVEGTSNPNLYWYRQAAGRGLQLLFYSVGIGQISSEVPQNLSASRPQDRQFILSSKKLLLSDSGFYLCAWSKDRGYEQYFGPGTRLTVT.

The gene calls are TRBV7-9 and TRBJ1-5; 9 bases map to TRBD1. V trimming: 5 bases; J trimming: 9 bases; junction bases outside the gene matches: 14. The CDR3 totals 16 residues. Germline assignment: CDR1 SEHNR and CDR2 FQNEAQ (reference sequence). The CDR3 DNA reads as TGTGCCAGCAGCGGATCACAGGGGGCAATGGATGTGCCCCAGCATTTT. Encoded protein: CASSGSQGAMDVPQHF.

The chain carries TRBV19 and TRBJ2-7; tentative D call: TRBD2 (5 bases). Looked up from germline, CDR1 is LNHDA and CDR2 is SQIVND (reference sequence). V was clipped by 3 bases and J by 6 bases, with 9 bases between them. The CDR3 consists of 12 residues. CDR3 sequence (DNA): TGTGCCAGTAGTATGAGCCGGGGCGAGCAGTACTTC. Translated, it gives CASSMSRGEQYF.